The 21 T cell receptor beta chains given below trace back to one sample, sequenced in a study of low-dose radiotherapy and immunotherapy resistance in tumors. Noted time point: after trial treatment. Indicated treatment: LDRT plus nivolumab, ipilimumab, low-dose cyclophosphamide and aspirin (RACIN trial). Covering alpha and beta chains, TRAV- and TRBV-specific primers were used for the first-strand cDNA. TCR amplification used around 19 PCR cycles, a constant-region primer and a V-primer adapter. TCRdb re-called the reads through MiXCR, storing one row per CDR3 protein. The profile shows 95,000 to 100,000 distinct CDR3 sequences, roughly 20% of them singletons. This material consisted of PBMCs, taken after low-dose radiotherapy plus immunotherapy. The receptors shown here come from a male donor with prostate cancer.

This clonotype was recorded at least ten times. The V gene is TRBV19, the J gene TRBJ1-6; D is uncertain. The length of the CDR3 is 18 residues. Germline-derived CDR1 and CDR2 are LNHDA and SQIVND (reference sequence). V lost 7 bases, J lost 0 bases, and 19 bases lay in between. The CDR3 sequence is CASTDPTSDSSYNSPLHF. In DNA form, the CDR3 reads TGTGCCAGTACCGACCCGACTTCTGATTCCTCCTATAATTCACCCCTCCACTTT.

This clonotype was seen repeatedly, ten times or more. The chain is built from TRBV29-1 and TRBJ2-1; 9 bases fit TRBD2. J gave up 5 bases and V 5 bases, and 19 bases lay outside the gene matches. The CDR3 is 18 amino acids. Germline values: CDR1 SQVTM, CDR2 ANQGSEA. The CDR3 loop is CSVQGAARLAGKNNEQFF. The DNA of the CDR3 is TGCAGCGTTCAAGGGGCAGCCCGGCTAGCGGGGAAGAACAATGAGCAGTTCTTC.

This clonotype was seen ten or more times. J is TRBJ2-7 and V is TRBV5-1; 8 bases fit TRBD1. Unmatched junction bases numbered 12, after V lost 3 bases and J lost 7 bases. There are 15 residues in the CDR3. In germline, CDR1 is SGHRS, CDR2 YFSETQ. The CDR3 reads CASSSAGTGTREQYF. CDR3 coding DNA: TGCGCCAGCAGCTCAGCCGGGACAGGCACAAGGGAGCAGTACTTC.

The table lists this clonotype with many counts. V and J are TRBV4-2 and TRBJ1-1, with D hard to call. The germline V and J ends were trimmed by 1 base and 4 bases, with 13 bases remaining between them. Per germline, CDR1 LGHNA and CDR2 YNFKEQ. This CDR3 has 15 residues. This CDR3 reads CASSQVDGESTEAFF. CDR3 nucleotide sequence: TGTGCCAGCAGCCAAGTAGACGGAGAGAGCACTGAAGCTTTCTTT.

This clonotype turned up a few times. This sequence joins TRBV2 and TRBJ2-3; possibly TRBD1 or TRBD2 for D (5 bases each). Germline-derived CDR1 and CDR2 are SNHLY and FYNNEI. This CDR3 has 17 residues. V lost 6 bases to trimming and J lost 0 bases, with 19 bases between them. The DNA for the CDR3 is TGTGCCAGCAGGGCACGGTCGGGGCAATCTAGCACAGATACGCAGTATTTT. Its protein is CASRARSGQSSTDTQYF.

This clonotype appeared many times. V is TRBV12-3 or TRBV12-4 and J is TRBJ2-4; D may be TRBD2 (6 bases). The CDR3 is made up of 12 amino acids. Trimming took 6 bases from V and 7 from J, leaving 10 bases between them. The CDR3 nucleotides read TGTGCCAGCAGCCATGGGGGGAACATTCAGTACTTC. This gives the protein CASSHGGNIQYF.

The sample holds many counts of this clonotype. The V gene is TRBV2, the J gene TRBJ2-7, with a tentative D call TRBD1 (6 bases). V dropped 6 bases and J dropped 2 bases, with 8 bases sitting between them. Germline CDR1 and CDR2: SNHLY and FYNNEI. The CDR3 runs to 12 residues. CDR3 nucleotide sequence: TGTGCCAGCAGGGGGGCAGCCTACGAGCAGTACTTC. Protein: CASRGAAYEQYF.

At least ten counts were recorded for this clonotype. The chain combines TRBV20-1 with TRBJ1-4; possible D gene TRBD1, 5 bases. Looked up from germline, CDR1 is DFQATT and CDR2 is SNEGSKA (reference sequence). The CDR3 runs 15 residues. Trimming shortened V by 0 bases and J by 2 bases, and 10 bases separated the two germline ends. CDR3: CSARDGRDTNEKLFF. The CDR3 DNA is TGCAGTGCTAGAGATGGAAGGGACACTAATGAAAAACTGTTTTTT.

V and J are TRBV13 and TRBJ2-3; D is perhaps TRBD2 (5 bases). Germline loops: CDR1 PRHDT, CDR2 FYEKMQ (reference sequence). V was pared by 5 bases and J by 5 bases, with 8 bases between. The CDR3 contains 12 residues. CDR3 coding DNA: TGTGCCAGCAGCGGTGCGGGAGATACGCAGTATTTT. Its protein product is CASSGAGDTQYF.

The table lists this clonotype with many counts. The chain is built from TRBV5-1 and TRBJ2-2, with 10 bases identical to TRBD1. The germline gives CDR1 SGHRS, CDR2 YFSETQ. V shed 4 bases, J shed 6 bases, and the junction held 3 bases outside the gene matches. CDR3 length equals 14 residues. CDR3 protein: CASSPGQGAGELFF. As DNA, the CDR3 is TGCGCCAGCAGCCCCGGACAGGGGGCCGGGGAGCTGTTTTTT. The full variable domain, in which reference TRBV5-1 and TRBJ2-2 provide the parts outside the CDR3, is KAGVTQTPRYLIKTRGQQVTLSCSPISGHRSVSWYQQTPGQGLQFLFEYFSETQRNKGNFPGRFSGRQFSNSRSEMNVSTLELGDSALYLCASSPGQGAGELFFGEGSRLTVL.

This clonotype was observed at least ten times. The V call is TRBV29-1, the J call TRBJ2-1; 11 nucleotides align to TRBD2. Germline lookup yields CDR1 SQVTM and CDR2 ANQGSEA. The trim removed 4 bases at V and 4 bases at J, leaving 6 bases unmatched. The CDR3 runs to 15 residues. This CDR3 is CSVGGASGGYNEQFF. CDR3 nucleotide sequence: TGCAGCGTTGGGGGAGCTAGCGGGGGGTACAATGAGCAGTTCTTC.

V usage is TRBV18 and J usage is TRBJ2-1; TRBD1 agrees at 8 bases. J gave up 7 bases and V 0 bases, and 8 bases lay outside the gene matches. The CDR3 has 16 residues. CDR1 is KGHSH and CDR2 is LQKENI in the germline V gene. As DNA, the CDR3 is TGTGCCAGCTCACCACCGGACAGGGCCGGGGTGAATGAGCAGTTCTTC. Translating it yields CASSPPDRAGVNEQFF.

This clonotype was seen many times. The J gene is TRBJ2-5, the V gene TRBV12-3 or TRBV12-4, with 12 positions matching TRBD2. V trimming: 6 bases; J trimming: 2 bases; junction bases outside the gene matches: 4. This CDR3 contains 15 residues. CDR3 protein: CASRPGLAGQETQYF. In DNA, the CDR3 is TGTGCCAGCAGACCCGGACTAGCGGGGCAAGAGACCCAGTACTTC.

A word on this clonotype: The likely explanation is a read error, given a far larger clone one base away. V gene TRBV2 combines with J gene TRBJ2-1, with D hard to call. CDR3 size: 13 residues. V was clipped by 8 bases and J by 10 bases, with 18 bases between them. Germline CDR1 and CDR2: SNHLY and FYNNEI. As DNA, the CDR3 is TGTGCCAGCGGTGCCACAGAAATGTACGAGCAGTTCTTC. This translates into CASGATEMYEQFF. Together with reference TRBV2 and TRBJ2-1, the CDR3 gives the full variable domain: EPEVTQTPSHQVTQMGQEVILRCVPISNHLYFYWYRQILGQKVEFLVSFYNNEISEKSEIFDDQFSVERPDGSNFTLKIRSTKLEDSAMYFCASGATEMYEQFFGPGTRLTVL.

As to this clonotype: A far larger clone is one base from this, pointing to a likely read error. This sequence joins TRBV10-3 and TRBJ2-7, with D maybe TRBD2 (5 bases). The germline V gene has CDR1 ENHRY and CDR2 SYGVKD. This CDR3 is built from 15 residues. Trimming left V 5 bases short and J 0 bases short, with 14 bases between. CDR3 residues: CAISPIGRGSYEQYF. DNA of the CDR3: TGTGCCATCAGTCCCATTGGGAGAGGCTCCTACGAGCAGTACTTC.

This clonotype showed up just a few times. V is TRBV7-2 and J is TRBJ2-5; no clear D gene. In germline, CDR1 is SGHTA, CDR2 FQGNSA. Between the trimmed V and J ends, which lost 3 bases and 5 bases, there was a span of 13 bases. CDR3 length equals 14 residues. The CDR3 DNA reads as TGTGCCAGCAGCTTTCGGCCACTGGGGGAGACCCAGTACTTC. Encoded protein: CASSFRPLGETQYF.

Notes on this clonotype: A far larger clone is one base from this, pointing to a likely read error. The V gene is TRBV5-8, the J gene TRBJ2-2, with 10 bases lining up with TRBD1. The CDR3 contains 15 residues. The germline gives CDR1 SGHTS, CDR2 YDEGEE. The CDR3 sequence: CASSRDRGRAGDLFF. In nucleotides, the CDR3 is TGCGCCAGCAGTCGAGACAGGGGGCGCGCCGGGGACCTGTTTTTT.

The table lists this clonotype with many counts. One end of the junction is discordant with germline, which a read error may explain. The chain employs TRBV29-1 and TRBJ2-7; 7 bases fit TRBD1. The CDR3 length is 13 residues. Germline lookup yields CDR1 SQVTM and CDR2 ANQGSEA. The CDR3: CSVEGQATYEQYF. In nucleotides, the CDR3 is TGCAGCGTGGAAGGACAGGCCACCTACGAGCAGTACTTC.

This clonotype occurred many times. The rearrangement uses TRBV5-4 and TRBJ1-2, with TRBD1 matching 7 bases. The CDR3 totals 11 residues. Losses at the gene ends were 7 bases for V and 5 bases for J; bases not matched to a gene: 2. Germline V CDR1 and CDR2: SGHNT, YYREEE (reference sequence). The CDR3 here is CASGTAYGYTF. CDR3 bases: TGTGCCAGCGGGACAGCTTATGGCTACACCTTC.

This sequence joins TRBV7-9 and TRBJ2-1; D is unclear. Trimming took off 5 bases at V and 4 bases at J, with 15 bases between the two ends. This CDR3 spans 15 amino acids. Germline V CDR1 and CDR2: SEHNR, FQNEAQ (reference sequence). CDR3 nucleotides: TGTGCCAGCAGCCCCCAGACGGTGGGGTACAATGAGCAGTTCTTC. It specifies CASSPQTVGYNEQFF.

This clonotype was found many times. V gene TRBV20-1 combines with J gene TRBJ1-2; no firm D call. Germline-derived CDR1 and CDR2 are DFQATT and SNEGSKA (reference sequence). V lost 3 bases, J lost 3 bases, and 5 bases lay in between. The CDR3 consists of 11 residues. CDR3 protein: CSASTDYGYTF. CDR3 in DNA: TGCAGTGCTAGTACAGACTATGGCTACACCTTC.